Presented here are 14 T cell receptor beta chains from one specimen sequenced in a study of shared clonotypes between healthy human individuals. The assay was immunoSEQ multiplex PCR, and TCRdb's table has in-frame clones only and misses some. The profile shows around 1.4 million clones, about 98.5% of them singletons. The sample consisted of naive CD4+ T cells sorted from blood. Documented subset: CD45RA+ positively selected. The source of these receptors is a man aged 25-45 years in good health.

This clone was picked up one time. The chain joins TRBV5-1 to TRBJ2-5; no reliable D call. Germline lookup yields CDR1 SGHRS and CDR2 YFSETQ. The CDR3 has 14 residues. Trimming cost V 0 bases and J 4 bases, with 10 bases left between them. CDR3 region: CASSLGQHGETQYF. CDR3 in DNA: TGCGCCAGCAGCTTGGGACAACACGGAGAGACCCAGTACTTC.

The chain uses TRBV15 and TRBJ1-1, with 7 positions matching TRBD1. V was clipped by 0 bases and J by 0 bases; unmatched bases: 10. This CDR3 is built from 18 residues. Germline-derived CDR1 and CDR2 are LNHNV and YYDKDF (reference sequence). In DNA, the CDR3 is TGTGCCACCAGCAGAGAAAACCCCCGGGACAGCCTGAACACTGAAGCTTTCTTT. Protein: CATSRENPRDSLNTEAFF.

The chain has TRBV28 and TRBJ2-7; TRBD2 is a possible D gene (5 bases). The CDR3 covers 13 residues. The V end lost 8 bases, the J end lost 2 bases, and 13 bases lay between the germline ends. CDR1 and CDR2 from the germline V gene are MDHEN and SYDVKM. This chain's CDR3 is CASELGATYEQYF. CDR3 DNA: TGTGCCAGCGAGCTGGGAGCTACCTACGAGCAGTACTTC.

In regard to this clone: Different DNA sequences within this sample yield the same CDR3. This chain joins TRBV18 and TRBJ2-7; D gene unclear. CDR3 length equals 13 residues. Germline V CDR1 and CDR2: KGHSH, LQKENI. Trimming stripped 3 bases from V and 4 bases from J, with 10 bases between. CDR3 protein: CASSPPSSYEQYF. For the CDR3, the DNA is TGTGCCAGCTCACCTCCTTCATCGTACGAGCAGTACTTC.

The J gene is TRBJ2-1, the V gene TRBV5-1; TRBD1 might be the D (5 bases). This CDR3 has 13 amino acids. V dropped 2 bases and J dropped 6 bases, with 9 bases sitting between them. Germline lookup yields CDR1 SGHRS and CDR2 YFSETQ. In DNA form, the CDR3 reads TGCGCCAGCAGCTTTCAAGGGGCCAATGAGCAGTTCTTC. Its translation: CASSFQGANEQFF. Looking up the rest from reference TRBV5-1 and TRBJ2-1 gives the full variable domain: KAGVTQTPRYLIKTRGQQVTLSCSPISGHRSVSWYQQTPGQGLQFLFEYFSETQRNKGNFPGRFSGRQFSNSRSEMNVSTLELGDSALYLCASSFQGANEQFFGPGTRLTVL.

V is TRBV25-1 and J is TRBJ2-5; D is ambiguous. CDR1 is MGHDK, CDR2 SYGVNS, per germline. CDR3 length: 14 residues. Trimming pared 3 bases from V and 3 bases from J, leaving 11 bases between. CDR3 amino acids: CASSEARPEETQYF. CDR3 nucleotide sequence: TGTGCCAGCAGTGAGGCACGCCCCGAAGAGACCCAGTACTTC.

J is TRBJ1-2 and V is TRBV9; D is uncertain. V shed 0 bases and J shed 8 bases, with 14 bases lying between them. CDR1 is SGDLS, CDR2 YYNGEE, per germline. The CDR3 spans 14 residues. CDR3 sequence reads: CASSVAPIALGYTF. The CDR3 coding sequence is TGTGCCAGCAGCGTAGCTCCCATCGCGCTCGGCTACACCTTC.

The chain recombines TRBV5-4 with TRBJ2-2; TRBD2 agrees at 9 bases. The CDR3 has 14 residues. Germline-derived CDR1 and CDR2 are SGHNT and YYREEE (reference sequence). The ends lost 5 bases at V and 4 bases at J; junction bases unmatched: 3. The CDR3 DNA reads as TGTGCCAGCAGACTAGCGGGCGGCACCGGGGAGCTGTTTTTT. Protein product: CASRLAGGTGELFF.

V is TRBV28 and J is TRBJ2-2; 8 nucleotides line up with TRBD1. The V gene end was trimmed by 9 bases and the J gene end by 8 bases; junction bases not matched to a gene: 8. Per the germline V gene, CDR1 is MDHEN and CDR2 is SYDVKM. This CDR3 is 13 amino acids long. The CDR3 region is CASSTGGRGELFF. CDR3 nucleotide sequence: TGTGCCAGTAGTACAGGGGGTAGGGGGGAGCTGTTTTTT. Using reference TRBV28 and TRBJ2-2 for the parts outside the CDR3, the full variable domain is DVKVTQSSRYLVKRTGEKVFLECVQDMDHENMFWYRQDPGLGLRLIYFSYDVKMKEKGDIPEGYSVSREKKERFSLILESASTNQTSMYLCASSTGGRGELFFGEGSRLTVL.

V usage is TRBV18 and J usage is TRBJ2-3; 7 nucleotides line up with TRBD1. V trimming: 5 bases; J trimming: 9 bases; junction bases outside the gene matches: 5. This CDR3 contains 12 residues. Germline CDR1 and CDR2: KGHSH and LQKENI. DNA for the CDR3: TGTGCCAGCTCAAGCGACAGGGTAACGCAGTATTTT. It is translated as CASSSDRVTQYF. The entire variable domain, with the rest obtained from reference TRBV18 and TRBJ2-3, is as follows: NAGVMQNPRHLVRRRGQEARLRCSPMKGHSHVYWYRQLPEEGLKFMVYLQKENIIDESGMPKERFSAEFPKEGPSILRIQQVVRGDSAAYFCASSSDRVTQYFGPGTRLTVL.

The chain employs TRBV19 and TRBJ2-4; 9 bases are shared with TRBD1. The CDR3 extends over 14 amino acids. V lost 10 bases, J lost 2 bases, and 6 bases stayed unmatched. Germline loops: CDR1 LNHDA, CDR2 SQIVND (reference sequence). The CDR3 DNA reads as TGTGCCACTTCGGACAGGGGCCCCAAAAACATTCAGTACTTC. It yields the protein CATSDRGPKNIQYF.

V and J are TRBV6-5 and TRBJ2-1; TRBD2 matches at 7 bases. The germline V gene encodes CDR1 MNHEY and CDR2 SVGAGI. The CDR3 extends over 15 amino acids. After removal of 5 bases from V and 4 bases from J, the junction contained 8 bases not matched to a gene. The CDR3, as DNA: TGTGCCAGCAGTATTTCCGCTAGCGGTTACAATGAGCAGTTCTTC. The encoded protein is CASSISASGYNEQFF.

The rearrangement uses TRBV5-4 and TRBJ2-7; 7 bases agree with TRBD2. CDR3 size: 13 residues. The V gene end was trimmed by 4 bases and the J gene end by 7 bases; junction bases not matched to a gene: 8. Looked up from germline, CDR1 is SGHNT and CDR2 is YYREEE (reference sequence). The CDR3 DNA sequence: TGTGCCAGCAGCGTCGAGTGGGGGGGAGAGCAGTACTTC. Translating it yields CASSVEWGGEQYF. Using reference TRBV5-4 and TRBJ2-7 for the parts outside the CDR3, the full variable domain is ETGVTQSPTHLIKTRGQQVTLRCSSQSGHNTVSWYQQALGQGPQFIFQYYREEENGRGNFPPRFSGLQFPNYSSELNVNALELDDSALYLCASSVEWGGEQYFGPGTRLTVT.

As DNA, the CDR3 is TGTGCCAGCAGCCCCGGACAGGGGCGGGTTTACAATGAGCAGTTCTTC. Translated: CASSPGQGRVYNEQFF. The chain uses TRBV7-9 and TRBJ2-1; TRBD1 matches at 9 bases. The V gene's germline CDR1 is SEHNR and CDR2 FQNEAQ (reference sequence). Trimming took 5 bases from V and 4 from J; bases not matched to a gene: 9. This CDR3 is built from 16 residues.